These 17 T cell receptor beta chains were sequenced from one sample in a study of T-cell memory formation after mild COVID-19. TCRdb re-derived calls from the 5' RACE reads in MiXCR, one entry per CDR3 protein. Here the sample spans a few hundred thousand distinct CDR3 sequences, under 8.5% being singletons. The sample was PBMCs or a T cell subset sorted from them (not recorded which). These receptors came from a man between 18 and 29 years old who had mild COVID-19 (a few samples of this study predate the infection). Cell type and time point are not known.

This clonotype was seen a handful of times. V usage is TRBV9 and J usage is TRBJ2-7, with 10 bases aligning to TRBD2. The germline V gene encodes CDR1 SGDLS and CDR2 YYNGEE. Trimming took 3 bases from V and 2 from J; bases not matched to a gene: 11. The CDR3 loop spans 17 amino acids. CDR3 DNA: TGTGCCAGCAGCGACCCCCTCCGAAGCGGGGGGGCCTACGAGCAGTACGTC. This codes for CASSDPLRSGGAYEQYV.

This chain uses TRBV20-1 with TRBJ2-4; possibly TRBD2 for D (6 bases). Trimming took off 6 bases at V and 2 bases at J, with 17 bases between the two ends. This CDR3 is built from 15 residues. CDR1 and CDR2 from the germline V gene are DFQATT and SNEGSKA (reference sequence). This chain's CDR3 is CSAAGVSGPKNIQYF. The CDR3 DNA sequence: TGCAGTGCAGCCGGAGTTAGCGGTCCCAAAAACATTCAGTACTTC.

This clonotype has a count of ten or more. The J gene is TRBJ2-7, the V gene TRBV12-3 or TRBV12-4; TRBD2 matches 10 bases. The CDR3 covers 13 residues. Unmatched junction bases numbered 1, after V lost 2 bases and J lost 6 bases. The CDR3 loop is CASSLSGGAEQYF. CDR3 nucleotide sequence: TGTGCCAGCAGTTTAAGCGGGGGGGCCGAGCAGTACTTC.

CDR3 in amino acids: CASSRVLAGGHYNEQFF. CDR3 in DNA: TGCGCCAGCAGCCGTGTTCTAGCGGGGGGCCACTACAATGAGCAGTTCTTC. The V and J genes are TRBV4-1 and TRBJ2-1; 11 positions agree with TRBD2. Germline assignment: CDR1 MGHRA and CDR2 YSYEKL. The CDR3 length is 17 residues. Trimming removed 4 bases from V and 3 bases from J; junction bases left unmatched: 8.

This clonotype showed up just a few times. Relative to the germline gene, one junction end is altered; a read error may explain this. The chain recombines TRBV2 with TRBJ1-5; 11 nucleotides align to TRBD1. The CDR3 is 14 amino acids. Germline-derived CDR1 and CDR2 are SNHLY and FYNNEI. The CDR3 spells CASSEEGGGQGANF. The CDR3 DNA reads TGTGCCAGCAGTGAAGAAGGGGGTGGACAGGGGGCTAACTTT.

This chain links TRBV5-1 with TRBJ2-7, with D hard to call. The CDR3 spans 13 residues. Germline V gives CDR1 SGHRS, CDR2 YFSETQ. The germline V and J ends were trimmed by 1 base and 3 bases, with 8 bases remaining between them. In DNA, the CDR3 is TGCGCCAGCAGCTTGCGTCCCAACTACGAGCAGTACGTC. It codes for CASSLRPNYEQYV.

This clonotype came up many times. The chain recombines TRBV30 with TRBJ2-1; TRBD2 matches at 12 bases. Germline loops: CDR1 GTSNPN, CDR2 SVGIG (reference sequence). The V segment lost 4 bases and the J segment 10 bases; nucleotides outside the gene matches: 11. The CDR3 runs to 15 residues. The CDR3 region is CAWTSGGAVWSEQFF. CDR3 DNA sequence: TGTGCCTGGACTAGCGGGGGGGCCGTATGGAGCGAGCAGTTCTTC.

There are a few counts of this clonotype. V usage is TRBV7-2 and J usage is TRBJ2-3; 7 nucleotides align to TRBD2. The length of the CDR3 is 16 residues. Germline CDR1 reads SGHTA; CDR2 reads FQGNSA. With 4 bases clipped from V and 0 bases from J, the junction kept 7 bases outside the gene matches. The DNA of the CDR3 is TGTGCCAGCAGCTCCTTAGCGGGCCTTAGCACAGATACGCAGTATTTT. This encodes CASSSLAGLSTDTQYF.

This clonotype was detected many times. The chain combines TRBV15 with TRBJ2-1; D is possibly TRBD1 (5 bases). In germline, CDR1 is LNHNV, CDR2 YYDKDF (reference sequence). This CDR3 region has 12 residues. Between the trimmed V and J ends, which lost 8 bases and 7 bases, there was a span of 12 bases. Here the CDR3 reads CATLDQGNEQFF. Here the CDR3 DNA reads TGTGCCACCCTCGACCAGGGTAATGAGCAGTTCTTC.

The table lists this clonotype with a few counts. The chain links TRBV7-2 to TRBJ1-4; possibly TRBD1 for D (5 bases). There are 14 residues in the CDR3. The V end was cut by 1 base, the J end by 4 bases, with 7 bases between. Germline CDR1 SGHTA, CDR2 FQGNSA. As DNA, the CDR3 is TGTGCCAGCAGCTTAGACGGGGGTAATGAAAAACTGTTTTTT. Its protein product is CASSLDGGNEKLFF.

Only a few counts were recorded for this clonotype. The chain combines TRBV21-1 with TRBJ2-7; TRBD2 is the table's D call, not checked against the DNA. TRBV21-1 is a listed pseudogene. The CDR3 has 20 amino acids. CDR3 sequence: CASSNILSLAGGPYLYEQYF. The CDR3 DNA sequence: TGTGCCAGCAGCAATATCTTATCACTAGCGGGGGGGCCCTACCTCTACGAGCAGTACTTC.

The V gene is TRBV7-9, the J gene TRBJ1-2; D uncertain. The CDR3 is 12 residues long. Trimming took 4 bases from V and 4 from J, leaving 7 bases between them. The germline V gene encodes CDR1 SEHNR and CDR2 FQNEAQ (reference sequence). CDR3 region: CASSSDFYGYTF. The CDR3 DNA follows: TGTGCCAGCAGCTCGGACTTCTATGGCTACACCTTC.

The rearrangement uses TRBV6-2 or TRBV6-3 and TRBJ2-3; D gene uncertain. The CDR3 consists of 15 residues. Trimming stripped 0 bases from V and 1 base from J, with 8 bases between. Germline lookup yields CDR1 MNHEY and CDR2 SVGEGT. The CDR3 region has the DNA TGTGCCAGCAGTTACTCGAGGCCAGGCACAGATACGCAGTATTTT. The encoded protein is CASSYSRPGTDTQYF.

This clonotype has at least ten counts. The rearrangement joins TRBV6-5 to TRBJ1-1; D not resolved. Germline V gene sequence: CDR1 MNHEY, CDR2 SVGAGI. Trimming removed 7 bases from V and 1 base from J, with 16 bases in between. CDR3 length equals 15 residues. The chain's CDR3 is CASIAGPRGNTEAFF. The DNA for the CDR3 is TGTGCCAGCATTGCCGGGCCCCGGGGGAACACTGAAGCTTTCTTT.

The V and J genes are TRBV6-2 or TRBV6-3 and TRBJ2-7, with D perhaps matching TRBD1 (6 bases). Germline loops: CDR1 MNHEY, CDR2 SVGEGT. The CDR3 length is 14 residues. Trimming pared 5 bases from V and 0 bases from J, leaving 11 bases between. The CDR3: CASSPGTNSYEQYF. In DNA, the CDR3 is TGTGCCAGCAGTCCCGGGACAAACTCCTACGAGCAGTACTTC.

Only a few counts were recorded for this clonotype. V and J are TRBV5-6 and TRBJ2-7; tentatively, D is TRBD2 (5 bases). V dropped 0 bases and J dropped 2 bases, with 9 bases sitting between them. The CDR3 extends over 14 amino acids. CDR1 and CDR2 from the germline V gene are SGHDT and YYEEEE. CDR3: CASSLAGIPYEQYV. Here the CDR3 DNA reads TGTGCCAGCAGCTTGGCGGGAATTCCCTACGAGCAGTACGTC.

Only a few counts were recorded for this clonotype. V usage is TRBV12-3 or TRBV12-4 and J usage is TRBJ1-2; no clear D gene. This CDR3 is built from 12 residues. Trimming removed 3 bases at V and 4 bases at J, with 6 bases between. CDR3 protein: CASSFAFYGYTF. The CDR3 bases are TGTGCCAGCAGTTTCGCCTTCTATGGCTACACCTTC.